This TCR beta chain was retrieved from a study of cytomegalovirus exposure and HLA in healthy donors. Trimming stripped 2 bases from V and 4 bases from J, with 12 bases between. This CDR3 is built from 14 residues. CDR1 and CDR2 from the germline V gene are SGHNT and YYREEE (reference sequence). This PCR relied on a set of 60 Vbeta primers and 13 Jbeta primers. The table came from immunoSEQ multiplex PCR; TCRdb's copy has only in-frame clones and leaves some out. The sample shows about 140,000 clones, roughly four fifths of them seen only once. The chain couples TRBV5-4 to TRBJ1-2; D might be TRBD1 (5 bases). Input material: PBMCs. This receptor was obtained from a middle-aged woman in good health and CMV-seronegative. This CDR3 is CASSLRLGGYGYTF. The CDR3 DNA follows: TGTGCCAGCAGCTTACGCCTCGGGGGCTATGGCTACACCTTC.